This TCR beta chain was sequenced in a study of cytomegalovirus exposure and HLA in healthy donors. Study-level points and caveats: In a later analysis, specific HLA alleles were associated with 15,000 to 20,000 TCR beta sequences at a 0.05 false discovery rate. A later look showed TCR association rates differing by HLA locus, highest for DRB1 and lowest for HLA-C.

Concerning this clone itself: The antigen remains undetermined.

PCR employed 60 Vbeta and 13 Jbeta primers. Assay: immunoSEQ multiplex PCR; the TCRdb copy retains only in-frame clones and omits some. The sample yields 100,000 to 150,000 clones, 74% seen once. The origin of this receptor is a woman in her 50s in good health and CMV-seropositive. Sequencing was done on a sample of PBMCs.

CDR3 protein: CASSPEDTEAFF. The DNA for the CDR3 is TGTGCCAGCAGCCCCGAGGACACTGAAGCTTTCTTT. The chain has TRBV28 and TRBJ1-1; D unclear. The germline V gene has CDR1 MDHEN and CDR2 SYDVKM. V was clipped by 6 bases and J by 3 bases, with 8 bases between them. This CDR3 contains 12 residues.